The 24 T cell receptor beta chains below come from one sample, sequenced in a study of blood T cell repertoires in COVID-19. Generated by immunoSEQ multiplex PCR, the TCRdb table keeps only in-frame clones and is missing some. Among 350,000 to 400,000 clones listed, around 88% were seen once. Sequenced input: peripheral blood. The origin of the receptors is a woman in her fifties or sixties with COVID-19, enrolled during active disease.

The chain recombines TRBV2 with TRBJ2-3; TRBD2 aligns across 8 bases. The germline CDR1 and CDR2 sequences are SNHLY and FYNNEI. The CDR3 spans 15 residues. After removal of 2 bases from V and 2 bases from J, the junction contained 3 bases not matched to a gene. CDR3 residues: CASSEISGATDTQYF. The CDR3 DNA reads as TGTGCCAGCAGTGAAATTAGCGGGGCCACAGATACGCAGTATTTT.

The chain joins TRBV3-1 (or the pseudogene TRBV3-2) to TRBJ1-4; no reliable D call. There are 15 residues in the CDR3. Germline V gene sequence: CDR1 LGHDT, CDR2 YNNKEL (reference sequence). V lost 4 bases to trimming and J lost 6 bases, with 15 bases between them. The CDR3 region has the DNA TGTGCCAGCAGCCCTTTTGAGCCTGATCATGAAAAACTGTTTTTT. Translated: CASSPFEPDHEKLFF.

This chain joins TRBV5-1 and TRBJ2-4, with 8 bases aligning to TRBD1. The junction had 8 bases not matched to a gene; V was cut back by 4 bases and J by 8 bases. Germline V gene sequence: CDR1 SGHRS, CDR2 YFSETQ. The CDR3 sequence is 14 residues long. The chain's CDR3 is CASSQDRGSDIQYF. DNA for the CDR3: TGCGCCAGCAGCCAAGACAGGGGTTCGGACATTCAGTACTTC.

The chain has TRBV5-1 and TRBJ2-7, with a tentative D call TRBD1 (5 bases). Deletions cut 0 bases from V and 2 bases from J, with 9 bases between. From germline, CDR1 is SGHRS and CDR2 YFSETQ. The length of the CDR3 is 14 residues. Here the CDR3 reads CASSLGREAYEQYF. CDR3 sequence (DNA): TGCGCCAGCAGCTTGGGCAGGGAAGCCTACGAGCAGTACTTC.

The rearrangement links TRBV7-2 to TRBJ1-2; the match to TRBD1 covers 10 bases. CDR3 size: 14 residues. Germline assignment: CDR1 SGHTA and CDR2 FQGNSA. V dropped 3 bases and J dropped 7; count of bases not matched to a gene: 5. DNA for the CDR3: TGTGCCAGCAGCTTGGGACAGGGGACAGGTGGCTACACCTTC. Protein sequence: CASSLGQGTGGYTF.

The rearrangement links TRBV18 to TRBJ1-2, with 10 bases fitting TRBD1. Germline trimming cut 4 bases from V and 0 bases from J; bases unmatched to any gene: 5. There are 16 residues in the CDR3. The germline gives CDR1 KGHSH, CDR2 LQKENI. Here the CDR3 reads CASSQGQGTTNYGYTF. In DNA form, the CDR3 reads TGTGCCAGCTCACAGGGACAGGGGACTACTAACTATGGCTACACCTTC.

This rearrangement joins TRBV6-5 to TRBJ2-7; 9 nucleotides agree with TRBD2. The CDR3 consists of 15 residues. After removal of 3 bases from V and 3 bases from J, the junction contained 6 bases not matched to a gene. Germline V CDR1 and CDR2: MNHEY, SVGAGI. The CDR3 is CASSYRRGGFYEQYF. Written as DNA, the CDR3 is TGTGCCAGCAGTTATCGGCGGGGGGGTTTCTACGAGCAGTACTTC.

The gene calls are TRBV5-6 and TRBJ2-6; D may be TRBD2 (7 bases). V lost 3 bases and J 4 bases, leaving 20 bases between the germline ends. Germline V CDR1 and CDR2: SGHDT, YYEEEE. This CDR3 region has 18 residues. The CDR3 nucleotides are TGTGCCAGCAGCTCAAAGCGGGACATCTTTATCGGGGCCAACGTCCTGACTTTC. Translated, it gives CASSSKRDIFIGANVLTF.

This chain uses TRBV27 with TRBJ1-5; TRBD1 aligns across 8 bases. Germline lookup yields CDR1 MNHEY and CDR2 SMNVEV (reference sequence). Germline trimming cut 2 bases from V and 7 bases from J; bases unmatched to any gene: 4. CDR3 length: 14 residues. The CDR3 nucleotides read TGTGCCAGCAGTTTACAGGGGGCCCACCAGCCCCAGCATTTT. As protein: CASSLQGAHQPQHF.

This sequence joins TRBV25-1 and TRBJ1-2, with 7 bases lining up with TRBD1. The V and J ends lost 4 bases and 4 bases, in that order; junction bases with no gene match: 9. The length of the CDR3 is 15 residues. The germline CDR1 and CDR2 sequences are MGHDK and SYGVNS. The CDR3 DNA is TGTGCCAGCAGTGTAGGGACAGCCGGCCCCTATGGCTACACCTTC. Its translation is CASSVGTAGPYGYTF.

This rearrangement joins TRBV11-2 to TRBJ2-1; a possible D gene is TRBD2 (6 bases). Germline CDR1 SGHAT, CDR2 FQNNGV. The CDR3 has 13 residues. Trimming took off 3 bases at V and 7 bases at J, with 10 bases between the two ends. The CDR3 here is CASSLGLTNEQFF. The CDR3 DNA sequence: TGTGCCAGCAGCTTGGGACTGACTAATGAGCAGTTCTTC.

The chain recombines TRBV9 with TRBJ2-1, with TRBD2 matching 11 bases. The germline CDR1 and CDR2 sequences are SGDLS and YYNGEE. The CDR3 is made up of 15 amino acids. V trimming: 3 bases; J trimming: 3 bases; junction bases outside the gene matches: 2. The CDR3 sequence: CASSATSGGYNEQFF. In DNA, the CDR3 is TGTGCCAGCAGCGCCACTAGCGGGGGCTACAATGAGCAGTTCTTC.

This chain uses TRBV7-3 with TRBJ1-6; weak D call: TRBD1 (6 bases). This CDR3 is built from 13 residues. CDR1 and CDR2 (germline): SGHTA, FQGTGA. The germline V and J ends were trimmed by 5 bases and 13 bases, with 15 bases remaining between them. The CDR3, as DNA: TGTGCCAGCAGCCAATCGTTTGGGGGCCCCCTCCACTTT. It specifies CASSQSFGGPLHF.

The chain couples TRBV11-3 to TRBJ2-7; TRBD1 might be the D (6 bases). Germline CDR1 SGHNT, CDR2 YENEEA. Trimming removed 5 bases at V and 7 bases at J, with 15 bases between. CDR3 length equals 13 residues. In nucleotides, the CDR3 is TGTGCCAGCAGCCGGGCAGGGGCCATGGAGCAGTACTTC. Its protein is CASSRAGAMEQYF.

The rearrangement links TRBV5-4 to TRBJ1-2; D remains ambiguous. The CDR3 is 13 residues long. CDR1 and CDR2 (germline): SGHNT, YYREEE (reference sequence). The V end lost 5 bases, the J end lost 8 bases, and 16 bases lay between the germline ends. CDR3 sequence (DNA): TGTGCCAGCAGTTTTAGTTGGGCAGAGGGCTACACCTTC. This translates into CASSFSWAEGYTF. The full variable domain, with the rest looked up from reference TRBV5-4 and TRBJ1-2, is ETGVTQSPTHLIKTRGQQVTLRCSSQSGHNTVSWYQQALGQGPQFIFQYYREEENGRGNFPPRFSGLQFPNYSSELNVNALELDDSALYLCASSFSWAEGYTFGSGTRLTVV.

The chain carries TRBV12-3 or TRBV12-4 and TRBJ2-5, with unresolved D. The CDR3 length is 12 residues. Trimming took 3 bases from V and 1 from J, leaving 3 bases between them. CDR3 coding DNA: TGTGCCAGCAGTTTGCGCCAAGAGACCCAGTACTTC. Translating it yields CASSLRQETQYF.

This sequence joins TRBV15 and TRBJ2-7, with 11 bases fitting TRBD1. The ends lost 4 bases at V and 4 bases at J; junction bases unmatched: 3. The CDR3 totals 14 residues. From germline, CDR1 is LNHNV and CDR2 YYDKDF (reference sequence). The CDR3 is CATSTGQGEYEQYF. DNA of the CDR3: TGTGCCACCAGCACGGGACAGGGGGAATACGAGCAGTACTTC.

The DNA of the CDR3 is TGCGCCAGCAGCCGGGACTCCGACCTCTATGGCTACACCTTC. This sequence encodes CASSRDSDLYGYTF. The rearrangement joins TRBV5-1 to TRBJ1-2, with D possibly matching TRBD1 (5 bases). The CDR3 is 14 amino acids. Germline V lookup: CDR1 SGHRS, CDR2 YFSETQ. The V end was cut by 4 bases, the J end by 4 bases, with 14 bases between.

CDR3 residues: CASSLARWGQGSTDTQYF. CDR3 nucleotide sequence: TGTGCCAGCAGCTTAGCACGCTGGGGACAGGGGAGCACAGATACGCAGTATTTT. The rearrangement uses TRBV11-2 and TRBJ2-3, with 10 nucleotides matching TRBD1. The CDR3 contains 18 residues. In germline, CDR1 is SGHAT, CDR2 FQNNGV. The V gene end was trimmed by 1 base and the J gene end by 0 bases; junction bases not matched to a gene: 7.

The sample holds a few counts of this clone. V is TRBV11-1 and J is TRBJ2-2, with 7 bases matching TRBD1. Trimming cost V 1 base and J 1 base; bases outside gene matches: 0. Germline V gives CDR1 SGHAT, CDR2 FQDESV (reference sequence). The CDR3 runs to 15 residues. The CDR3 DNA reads TGTGCCAGCAGCTTAGGACAGGGGAACACCGGGGAGCTGTTTTTT. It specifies CASSLGQGNTGELFF.

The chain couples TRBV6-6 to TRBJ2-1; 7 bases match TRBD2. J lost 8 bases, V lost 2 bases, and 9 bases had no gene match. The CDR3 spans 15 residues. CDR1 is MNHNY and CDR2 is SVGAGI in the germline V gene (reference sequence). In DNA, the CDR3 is TGTGCCAGCAGTTACGGGAGGGGCCCTGGGGATGAGCAGTTCTTC. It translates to CASSYGRGPGDEQFF.

The CDR3 loop reads CASSLSTYDTQYF. In DNA form, the CDR3 reads TGCGCCAGCAGCTTGAGTACCTATGATACGCAGTATTTT. The rearrangement joins TRBV5-1 to TRBJ2-3; D is uncertain. With 1 base removed from V and 6 bases from J, the gap between germline ends came to 9 bases. This CDR3 has 13 residues. Per germline, CDR1 SGHRS and CDR2 YFSETQ.

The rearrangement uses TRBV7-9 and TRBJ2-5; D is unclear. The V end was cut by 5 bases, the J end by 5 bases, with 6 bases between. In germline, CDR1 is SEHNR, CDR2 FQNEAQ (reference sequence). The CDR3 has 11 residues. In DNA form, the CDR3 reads TGTGCCAGCAGCCCTTTCGAGACCCAGTACTTC. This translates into CASSPFETQYF. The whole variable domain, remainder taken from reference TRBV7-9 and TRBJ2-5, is DTGVSQNPRHKITKRGQNVTFRCDPISEHNRLYWYRQTLGQGPEFLTYFQNEAQLEKSRLLSDRFSAERPKGSFSTLEIQRTEQGDSAMYLCASSPFETQYFGPGTRLLVL.

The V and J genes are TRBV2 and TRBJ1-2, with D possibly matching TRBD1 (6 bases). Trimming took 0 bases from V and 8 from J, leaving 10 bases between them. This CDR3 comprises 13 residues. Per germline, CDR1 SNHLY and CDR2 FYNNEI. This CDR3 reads CASSEAGAGGYTF. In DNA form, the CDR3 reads TGTGCCAGCAGTGAAGCGGGGGCTGGAGGCTACACCTTC.